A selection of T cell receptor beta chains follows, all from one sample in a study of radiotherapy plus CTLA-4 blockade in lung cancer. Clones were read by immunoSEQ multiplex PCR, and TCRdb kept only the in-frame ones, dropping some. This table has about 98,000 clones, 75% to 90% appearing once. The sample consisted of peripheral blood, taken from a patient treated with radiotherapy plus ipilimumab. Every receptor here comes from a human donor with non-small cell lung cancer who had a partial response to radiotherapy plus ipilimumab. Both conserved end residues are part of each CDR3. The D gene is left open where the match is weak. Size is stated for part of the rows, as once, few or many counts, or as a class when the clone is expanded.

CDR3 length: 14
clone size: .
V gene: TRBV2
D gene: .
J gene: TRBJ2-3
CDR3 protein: CASKVALSTDTQYF
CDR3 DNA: TGTGCCAGCAAGGTAGCCTTAAGCACAGATACGCAGTATTTT

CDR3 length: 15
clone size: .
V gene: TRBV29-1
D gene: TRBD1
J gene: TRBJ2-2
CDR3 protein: CSVLTDDRGYWELFF
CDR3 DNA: TGCAGCGTTCTCACGGACGACAGGGGGTATTGGGAGCTGTTTTTT

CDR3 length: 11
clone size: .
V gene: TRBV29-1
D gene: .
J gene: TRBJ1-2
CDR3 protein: CSVDSGVGYTF
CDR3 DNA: TGCAGCGTTGATTCAGGGGTTGGCTACACCTTC

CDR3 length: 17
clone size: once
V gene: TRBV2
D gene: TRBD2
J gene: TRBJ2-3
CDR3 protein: CASSAPTSGRATDTQYF
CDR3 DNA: TGTGCCAGCAGTGCCCCTACTAGCGGGAGGGCCACAGATACGCAGTATTTT

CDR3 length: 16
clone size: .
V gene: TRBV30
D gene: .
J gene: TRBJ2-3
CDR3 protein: CASLRRGRQGGDTQYF
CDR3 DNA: TGTGCCTCCCTTAGGCGCGGGAGACAAGGGGGAGATACGCAGTATTTT

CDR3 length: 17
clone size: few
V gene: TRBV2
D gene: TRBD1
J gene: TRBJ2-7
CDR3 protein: CASSRQTAGQGTYEQYF
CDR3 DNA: TGTGCCAGCAGCCGACAGACTGCGGGACAGGGAACCTACGAGCAGTACTTC

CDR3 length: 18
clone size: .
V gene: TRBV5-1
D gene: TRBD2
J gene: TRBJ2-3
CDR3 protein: CASSLSLAGPTSTDTQYF
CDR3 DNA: TGCGCCAGCAGCTTGAGTCTAGCGGGACCGACTAGCACAGATACGCAGTATTTT

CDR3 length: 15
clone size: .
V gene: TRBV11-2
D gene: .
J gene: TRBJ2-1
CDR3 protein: CASSLGESSYNEQFF
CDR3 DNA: TGTGCCAGCAGCTTAGGCGAAAGCTCCTACAATGAGCAGTTCTTC

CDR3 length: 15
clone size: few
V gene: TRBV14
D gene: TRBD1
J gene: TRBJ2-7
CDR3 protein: CASSRLGQDSYEQYF
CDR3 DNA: TGTGCCAGCAGCCGCCTAGGACAGGACTCCTACGAGCAGTACTTC

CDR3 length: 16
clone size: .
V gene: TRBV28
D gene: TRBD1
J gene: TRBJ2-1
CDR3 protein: CASSPATGTGGNWQFF
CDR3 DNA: TGTGCCAGCAGTCCCGCAACCGGGACAGGGGGCAACTGGCAGTTCTTC

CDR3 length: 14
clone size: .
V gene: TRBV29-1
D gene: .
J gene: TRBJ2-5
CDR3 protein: CSVVGRGAGETQYF
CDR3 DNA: TGCAGCGTTGTAGGCAGGGGAGCTGGAGAGACCCAGTACTTC

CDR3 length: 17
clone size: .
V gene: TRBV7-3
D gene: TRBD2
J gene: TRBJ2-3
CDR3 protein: CASSLRLAGPQTDTQYF
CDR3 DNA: TGTGCCAGCAGCTTAAGGCTAGCGGGGCCGCAGACAGATACGCAGTATTTT

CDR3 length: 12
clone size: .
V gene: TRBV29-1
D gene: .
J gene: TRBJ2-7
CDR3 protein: CSVDEGGDEQYF
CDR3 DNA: TGCAGCGTTGACGAAGGAGGGGACGAGCAGTACTTC

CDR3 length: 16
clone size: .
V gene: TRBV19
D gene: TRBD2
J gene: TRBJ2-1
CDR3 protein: CASSTPTSGDYNEQFF
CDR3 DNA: TGTGCCAGTAGTACCCCGACTAGCGGAGACTACAATGAGCAGTTCTTC

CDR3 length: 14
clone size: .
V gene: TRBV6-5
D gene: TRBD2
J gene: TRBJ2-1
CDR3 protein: CASSRTSGAVEQFF
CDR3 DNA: TGTGCCAGCAGTAGGACTAGCGGTGCAGTCGAGCAGTTCTTC

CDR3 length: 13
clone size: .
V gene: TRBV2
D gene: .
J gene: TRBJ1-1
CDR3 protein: CASTPDWNTEAFF
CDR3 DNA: TGTGCCAGCACCCCGGACTGGAACACTGAAGCTTTCTTT

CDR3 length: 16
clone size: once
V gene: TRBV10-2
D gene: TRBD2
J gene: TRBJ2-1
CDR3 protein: CASSDPRLAGGSEQFF
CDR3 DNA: TGCGCCAGCAGTGACCCGAGACTAGCGGGAGGTAGTGAGCAGTTCTTC

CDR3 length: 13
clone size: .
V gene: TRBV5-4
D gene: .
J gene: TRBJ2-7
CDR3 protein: CASHRAGYHEQYF
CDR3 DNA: TGTGCCAGCCACCGGGCAGGGTACCACGAGCAGTACTTC

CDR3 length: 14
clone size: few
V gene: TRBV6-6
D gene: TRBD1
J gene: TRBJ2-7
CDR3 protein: CASRPRTGSYEQYF
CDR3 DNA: TGTGCCAGCAGGCCGAGGACAGGAAGCTACGAGCAGTACTTC

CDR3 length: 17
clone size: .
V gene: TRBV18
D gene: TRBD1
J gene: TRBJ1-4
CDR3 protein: CASSPTRPGQGDEKLFF
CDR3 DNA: TGTGCCAGCTCACCGACCCGTCCGGGACAGGGTGATGAAAAACTGTTTTTT

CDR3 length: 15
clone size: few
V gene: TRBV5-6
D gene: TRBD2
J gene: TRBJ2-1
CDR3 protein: CASTRGGRTYNEQFF
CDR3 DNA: TGTGCCAGCACCCGGGGCGGGAGAACCTACAATGAGCAGTTCTTC

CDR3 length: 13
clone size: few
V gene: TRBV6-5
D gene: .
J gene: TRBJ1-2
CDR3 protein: CASSSLYNYGYTF
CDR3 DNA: TGTGCCAGCAGTTCTCTTTATAACTATGGCTACACCTTC

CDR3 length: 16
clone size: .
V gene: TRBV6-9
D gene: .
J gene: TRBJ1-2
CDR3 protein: CASSYSPKGSARGYTF
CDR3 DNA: TGTGCCAGCAGTTACTCGCCGAAGGGGTCGGCCAGAGGCTACACCTTC

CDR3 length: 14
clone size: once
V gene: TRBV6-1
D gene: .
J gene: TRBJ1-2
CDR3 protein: CASSETTSDYGYTF
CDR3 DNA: TGTGCCAGCAGTGAGACAACATCGGACTATGGCTACACCTTC

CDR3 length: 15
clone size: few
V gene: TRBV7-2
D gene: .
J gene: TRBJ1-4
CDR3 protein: CASSLDQGLGEKLFF
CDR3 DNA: TGTGCCAGCAGCTTAGATCAGGGGTTGGGTGAAAAACTGTTTTTT

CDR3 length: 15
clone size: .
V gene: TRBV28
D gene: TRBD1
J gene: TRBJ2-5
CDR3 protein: CASRTPGQGAGSQYF
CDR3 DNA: TGTGCCAGCAGAACACCGGGACAGGGAGCTGGGTCCCAGTACTTC

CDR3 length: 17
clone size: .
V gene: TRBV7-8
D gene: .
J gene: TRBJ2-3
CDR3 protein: CASSFLWAAMSTDTQYF
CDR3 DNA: TGTGCCAGCAGCTTTTTGTGGGCCGCAATGTCGACAGATACGCAGTATTTT

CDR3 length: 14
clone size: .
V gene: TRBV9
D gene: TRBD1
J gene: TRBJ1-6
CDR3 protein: CASSAGQTNSPLHF
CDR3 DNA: TGTGCCAGCAGCGCGGGACAGACCAATTCACCCCTCCACTTT

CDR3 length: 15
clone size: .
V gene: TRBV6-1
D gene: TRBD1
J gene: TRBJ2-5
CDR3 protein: CASLNPGQGTRDQYF
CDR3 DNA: TGTGCCAGCCTGAACCCGGGACAGGGTACGCGTGACCAGTACTTC

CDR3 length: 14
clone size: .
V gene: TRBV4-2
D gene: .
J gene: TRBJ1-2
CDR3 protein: CASSQAGFSYGYTF
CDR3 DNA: TGTGCCAGCAGCCAAGCAGGGTTTAGCTATGGCTACACCTTC

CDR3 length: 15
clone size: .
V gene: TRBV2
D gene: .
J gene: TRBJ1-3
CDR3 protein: CASKGQPISGNTIYF
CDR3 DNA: TGTGCCAGCAAGGGGCAGCCGATCTCTGGAAACACCATATATTTT

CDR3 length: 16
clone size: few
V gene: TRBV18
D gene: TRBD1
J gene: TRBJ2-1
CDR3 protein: CASSLQTGGSYNEQFF
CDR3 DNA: TGTGCCAGCTCTCTCCAAACAGGGGGCTCCTACAATGAGCAGTTCTTC

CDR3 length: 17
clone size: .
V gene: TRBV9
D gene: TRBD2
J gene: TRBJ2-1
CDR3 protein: CASSVSSSTSGYNEQFF
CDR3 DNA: TGTGCCAGCAGCGTATCTTCTTCGACTAGCGGATACAATGAGCAGTTCTTC

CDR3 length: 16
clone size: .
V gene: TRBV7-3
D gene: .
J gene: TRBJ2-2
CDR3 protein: CASSRSIRRDTGELFF
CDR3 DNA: TGTGCCAGCAGCCGTTCGATTAGGAGGGACACCGGGGAGCTGTTTTTT

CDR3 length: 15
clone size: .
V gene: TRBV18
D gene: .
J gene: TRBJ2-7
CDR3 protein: CASSPGTWTVYEQYF
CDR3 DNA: TGTGCCAGCTCACCCGGGACTTGGACTGTATACGAGCAGTACTTC